One and the same sample provided the 13 T cell receptor beta chains below, sequenced in a study of blood T cells in healthy people across ages. Then a second PCR, running roughly 7 to 11 cycles, was carried out with a sample-barcoded 5' primer and a J-beta primer mix. TCRdb analysed the 5' RACE reads with MiXCR anew, one entry per CDR3 protein. The profile shows 700,000 or so distinct CDR3 sequences, about 24% of them singletons. Sequenced: blood. These receptors came from a man between 65 and 85 years old in good health.

V is TRBV19 and J is TRBJ1-2, with D perhaps TRBD1 (5 bases). With 7 bases removed from V and 7 bases from J, the gap between germline ends came to 10 bases. The CDR3 is 11 residues long. Germline V gene sequence: CDR1 LNHDA, CDR2 SQIVND (reference sequence). The CDR3 spells CASTGGPGYTF. The CDR3, as DNA: TGTGCCAGTACCGGGGGACCTGGCTACACCTTC.

This clonotype was picked up a small number of times. The rearrangement joins TRBV7-7 to TRBJ2-1, with 9 bases aligning to TRBD1. The junction had 8 bases not matched to a gene; V was cut back by 5 bases and J by 0 bases. This CDR3 comprises 17 residues. Germline CDR1 and CDR2: SSHAT and FNYEAQ (reference sequence). The CDR3 DNA follows: TGTGCCAGCAGCCTTGGAACAGGGGGCTTCTCCTACAATGAGCAGTTCTTC. This translates into CASSLGTGGFSYNEQFF.

The chain couples TRBV27 to TRBJ1-5; D is possibly TRBD1 (5 bases). The CDR3 runs 15 residues. Looked up from germline, CDR1 is MNHEY and CDR2 is SMNVEV (reference sequence). V dropped 0 bases and J dropped 2 bases, with 8 bases sitting between them. CDR3 DNA sequence: TGTGCCAGCAGTTTATCGGGACGGGGCAATCAGCCCCAGCATTTT. Encoded protein: CASSLSGRGNQPQHF.

This clonotype was counted a few times. The rearrangement uses TRBV20-1 and TRBJ1-1, with D hard to call. Germline CDR1 DFQATT, CDR2 SNEGSKA (reference sequence). V was pared by 3 bases and J by 7 bases, with 15 bases between. The CDR3 runs to 13 residues. The CDR3 loop reads CSARLAANLEAFF. The CDR3 nucleotides are TGCAGTGCTAGGCTGGCGGCAAATCTTGAAGCTTTCTTT.

The chain employs TRBV10-3 and TRBJ1-4; TRBD1 aligns across 8 bases. Trimming cost V 8 bases and J 12 bases; bases outside gene matches: 5. This CDR3 has 11 residues. Germline loops: CDR1 ENHRY, CDR2 SYGVKD. Here the CDR3 reads CAIGQGYQLFF. In DNA form, the CDR3 reads TGTGCCATCGGACAGGGATACCAACTGTTTTTT.

The genes are TRBV11-2 and TRBJ2-5, with no clear D. CDR3 length equals 14 residues. V was cut by 0 bases and J by 5 bases, with 10 bases left in between. Germline lookup yields CDR1 SGHAT and CDR2 FQNNGV. The DNA of the CDR3 is TGTGCCAGCAGCTTAGATCTAGATCTCGAGACCCAGTACTTC. Its protein is CASSLDLDLETQYF.

The chain couples TRBV11-2 to TRBJ1-2; D unresolved. The CDR3 runs to 13 residues. V lost 0 bases to trimming and J lost 4 bases, with 6 bases between them. CDR1 and CDR2 from the germline V gene are SGHAT and FQNNGV. The chain's CDR3 is CASSLDGFYGYTF. CDR3 in DNA: TGTGCCAGCAGCTTAGACGGATTCTATGGCTACACCTTC.

The V and J genes are TRBV5-1 and TRBJ2-3; tentative D call: TRBD2 (7 bases). V dropped 6 bases and J dropped 2 bases, with 16 bases sitting between them. The CDR3 length is 15 residues. Germline V gene lookup returns CDR1 SGHRS and CDR2 YFSETQ. CDR3 bases: TGCGCCAGCACCCCCGGGGCGGGGGCCACAGATACGCAGTATTTT. It specifies CASTPGAGATDTQYF.

This chain connects TRBV7-2 to TRBJ2-1; TRBD2 matches 13 bases. From germline, CDR1 is SGHTA and CDR2 FQGNSA. With V trimmed by 3 bases and J by 7 bases, 6 bases remained unmatched. The CDR3 length is 16 residues. CDR3: CASSFRGTSGINEQFF. The CDR3 region has the DNA TGTGCCAGCAGCTTCAGGGGGACTAGCGGGATAAATGAGCAGTTCTTC.

This clonotype showed up just a few times. The chain has TRBV10-3 and TRBJ1-2; 7 positions agree with TRBD1. CDR1 ENHRY and CDR2 SYGVKD come from the germline V gene. The CDR3 has 14 residues. Losses at the gene ends were 7 bases for V and 5 bases for J; bases not matched to a gene: 10. CDR3 coding DNA: TGTGCCATCACCCAGGACAGGCAGAGGTATGGCTACACCTTC. Translated, it gives CAITQDRQRYGYTF.

This chain connects TRBV6-2 or TRBV6-3 to TRBJ2-6; TRBD2 might be the D (6 bases). Germline CDR1 MNHEY, CDR2 SVGEGT. The CDR3 runs 17 residues. Trimming shortened V by 6 bases and J by 0 bases, and 15 bases separated the two germline ends. The CDR3 nucleotides are TGTGCCAGCAGCCCACGCGGGATTTTCTCTGGGGCCAACGTCCTGACTTTC. Its protein product is CASSPRGIFSGANVLTF.

The J gene is TRBJ2-4, the V gene TRBV12-3 or TRBV12-4; TRBD1 might be the D (5 bases). V gave up 2 bases and J gave up 7 bases, with 15 bases separating them. There are 15 residues in the CDR3. CDR3 protein: CASSLMAVGVNIQYF. The CDR3 DNA reads TGTGCCAGCAGTTTAATGGCGGTAGGGGTGAACATTCAGTACTTC.

This rearrangement joins TRBV7-2 to TRBJ2-7, with D maybe TRBD2 (6 bases). The J call may be mistaken, given a closer DNA end match to TRBJ2-5. The CDR3 runs 14 residues. Germline values: CDR1 SGHTA, CDR2 FQGNSA. CDR3 sequence (DNA): TGTGCCAGCAGCTCCGGACTACACCAAGAGACCCAGTACTTC. Translation: CASSSGLHQETQYF.